The clone carrying this T cell receptor beta chain occurred many times. These data originate in a study of T-cell memory formation after mild COVID-19. From germline, CDR1 is LGHNA and CDR2 YNFKEQ. This CDR3 comprises 17 residues. V lost 3 bases, J lost 0 bases, and 8 bases stayed unmatched. Via MiXCR, TCRdb re-called the 5' RACE reads, giving one row per CDR3 protein. In the table there are more than 100,000 distinct CDR3 sequences, approximately 5.9% of which are singletons. The sequenced sample consisted of PBMCs or a T cell subset sorted from them (not recorded which). The V call is TRBV4-2, the J call TRBJ1-3, with TRBD1 matching 7 bases. The receptor comes from an adult woman who had mild COVID-19 (a few samples of this study predate the infection). Cell type and time point are not known. Written as DNA, the CDR3 is TGTGCCAGCAGCCACGTGGGACAGCTCTACTCTGGAAACACCATATATTTT. Translation: CASSHVGQLYSGNTIYF.